This T cell receptor (beta chain) is drawn from a study of blood T cell repertoires in COVID-19. About the research overall: Samples taken during acute and convalescent COVID-19 were collected in the United States, Italy and Spain.

V gave up 1 base and J gave up 5 bases; unmatched junction bases: 3. There are 14 residues in the CDR3. CDR1 and CDR2 from the germline V gene are LGHDT and YNNKEL (reference sequence). Sequencing used immunoSEQ multiplex PCR; TCRdb keeps in-frame clones, though not all of them. The sample shows 150,000 or so clones, around 88% of them seen only once. The receptor was isolated from a man aged 55-75 years with COVID-19, enrolled during active disease. The chain has TRBV3-1 (or the pseudogene TRBV3-2) and TRBJ2-5; 8 bases are shared with TRBD1. The sample consisted of peripheral blood. The CDR3, as DNA: TGTGCCAGCAGCCAAGGACAGGGGACGGAGACCCAGTACTTC. As protein: CASSQGQGTETQYF.